Only a few counts were recorded for the clone carrying this T cell receptor beta chain. The antigen is not known. The data derive from a study of cytomegalovirus exposure and HLA in healthy donors. Study in general: HLA-typed donors were the source of 80 million to 90 million unique TCRs, which an early data release held.

Whole-study findings and limits: A prior analysis recorded that most TCR beta V segments were productive about 87% or about 30% of the time.

Trimming stripped 5 bases from V and 4 bases from J, with 11 bases between. Germline CDR1 and CDR2: SGHAT and FQNNGV. The CDR3 extends over 13 amino acids. The PCR was carried out with 60 Vbeta primers and 13 Jbeta primers. Some clones are missing from TCRdb's copy, which holds only in-frame ones; the method was immunoSEQ multiplex PCR. The sample yields 35,000 to 40,000 clones, 70% to 75% seen once. Sequences were obtained from PBMCs. The clonotype was recovered from a man aged 25 to 45 in good health and CMV-seronegative. The chain couples TRBV11-2 to TRBJ1-2, with D uncertain. This CDR3 is CASSHWEGYGYTF. The CDR3 nucleotides are TGTGCCAGCAGCCACTGGGAGGGCTATGGCTACACCTTC.